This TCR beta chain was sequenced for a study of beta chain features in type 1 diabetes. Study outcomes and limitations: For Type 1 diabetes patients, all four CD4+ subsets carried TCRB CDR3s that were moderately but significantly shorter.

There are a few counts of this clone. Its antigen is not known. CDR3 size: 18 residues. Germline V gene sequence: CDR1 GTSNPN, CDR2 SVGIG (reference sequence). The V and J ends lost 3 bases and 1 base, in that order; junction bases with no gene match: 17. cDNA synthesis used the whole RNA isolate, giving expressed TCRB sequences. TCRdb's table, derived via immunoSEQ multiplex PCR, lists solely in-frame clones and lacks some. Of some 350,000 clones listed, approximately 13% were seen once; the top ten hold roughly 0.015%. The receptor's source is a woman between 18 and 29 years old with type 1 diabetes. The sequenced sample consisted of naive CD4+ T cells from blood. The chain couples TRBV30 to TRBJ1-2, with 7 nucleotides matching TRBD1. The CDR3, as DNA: TGTGCCTGGAGAGTTGGTCTTGTTCTGGACAGGAATAACTATGGCTACACCTTC. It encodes CAWRVGLVLDRNNYGYTF.